The clone carrying this TCR beta chain was seen a few times. The CDR3 has 17 residues. The junction had 7 bases not matched to a gene; V was cut back by 1 base and J by 2 bases. The V gene's germline CDR1 is LGHNT and CDR2 FRNRAP. This sample is drawn from a study of blood T cell repertoires in COVID-19. The table came from immunoSEQ multiplex PCR; TCRdb's copy has only in-frame clones and leaves some out. This sample carries around 140,000 clones, 87% of them seen once, and the ten largest clones take 8% to 9%. V usage is TRBV12-5 and J usage is TRBJ1-5; 8 bases are a match to TRBD1. The sequencing input was peripheral blood. The origin of this receptor is a woman aged 45-59 years with active or convalescent COVID-19. The DNA for the CDR3 is TGTGCTAGTGGTTTGGCCCCGGACAGGGATGGCAATCAGCCCCAGCATTTT. Translated, it gives CASGLAPDRDGNQPQHF.